Each of the 21 T cell receptor beta chains below was sequenced from the same sample in a study of early T cells in non-severe SARS-CoV-2 infection. TCRdb re-derived calls from the 5' RACE reads in MiXCR, one entry per CDR3 protein. Here the sample spans tens of thousands of distinct CDR3 sequences, 5.5% to 7% being singletons. The sample comprised whole blood. Receptors were obtained from an adult who was a healthcare worker with PCR-confirmed SARS-CoV-2 infection or an uninfected control (not recorded which).

A few counts support this clonotype. The chain has TRBV18 and TRBJ1-5, with 7 bases identical to TRBD1. CDR3 length: 15 amino acids. J was trimmed by 4 bases and V by 3 bases; bases with no gene match: 6. Germline CDR1 and CDR2: KGHSH and LQKENI. CDR3 nucleotide sequence: TGTGCCAGCTCACCCGTGACAGGGACGAATCAGCCCCAGCATTTT. Protein: CASSPVTGTNQPQHF.

This clonotype appeared many times. The chain combines TRBV7-8 with TRBJ2-1; 8 bases are shared with TRBD2. Per the germline V gene, CDR1 is SGHVS and CDR2 is FQNEAQ. V was pared by 3 bases and J by 3 bases, with 7 bases of the junction left unmatched. This CDR3 has 16 residues. This CDR3 is CASSLEGLVNYNEQFF. CDR3 DNA sequence: TGTGCCAGCAGCTTGGAGGGACTAGTTAACTACAATGAGCAGTTCTTC.

This clonotype has ten or more counts. This sequence joins TRBV3-1 and TRBJ1-5; maybe TRBD1 (5 bases). Germline V CDR1 and CDR2: LGHDT, YNNKEL (reference sequence). The CDR3 contains 14 residues. V was trimmed by 3 bases and J by 2 bases, leaving 8 bases between them. The CDR3 region has the DNA TGTGCCAGCAGCCATCAGGGCGGCAATCAGCCCCAGCATTTT. Its protein is CASSHQGGNQPQHF.

This clonotype has at least ten counts. J is TRBJ2-7 and V is TRBV7-2, with 9 positions matching TRBD1. V shed 3 bases, J shed 3 bases, and the junction held 3 bases outside the gene matches. CDR1 SGHTA and CDR2 FQGNSA come from the germline V gene. The CDR3 runs to 14 residues. The CDR3 nucleotides read TGTGCCAGCAGCTTTGGACAGGGGCGCTACGAGCAGTACTTC. The encoded protein is CASSFGQGRYEQYF. The whole variable domain, filled in from reference TRBV7-2 and TRBJ2-7, reads GAGVSQSPSNKVTEKGKDVELRCDPISGHTALYWYRQSLGQGLEFLIYFQGNSAPDKSGLPSDRFSAERTGGSVSTLTIQRTQQEDSAVYLCASSFGQGRYEQYFGPGTRLTVT.

In its sample, this clonotype is medium-sized. The chain combines TRBV28 with TRBJ2-7; D perhaps matches TRBD1 (5 bases). Germline V gene data show CDR1 as MDHEN and CDR2 as SYDVKM. V was cut by 5 bases and J by 10 bases, with 21 bases left in between. The CDR3 has 14 amino acids. The CDR3 bases are TGTGCCAGCAGTCTCTATGGCGGAGCAGGGTCCCAGTACTTC. It codes for CASSLYGGAGSQYF.

This clonotype was observed a few times. The genes are TRBV29-1 and TRBJ2-3, with TRBD1 identical over 7 bases. The CDR3 is 15 amino acids. Per the germline V gene, CDR1 is SQVTM and CDR2 is ANQGSEA. Trimming removed 4 bases from V and 2 bases from J; junction bases left unmatched: 9. CDR3 coding DNA: TGCAGCGTTGGAATAGGGACAGCCATCACAGATACGCAGTATTTT. This codes for CSVGIGTAITDTQYF.

This clonotype was detected ten times or more. The V and J genes are TRBV24-1 and TRBJ2-1; D is uncertain. V dropped 6 bases and J dropped 5 bases, with 10 bases sitting between them. The CDR3 totals 13 residues. CDR1 is KGHDR and CDR2 is SFDVKD in the germline V gene. The CDR3 region is CATSPAIHNEQFF. CDR3 coding DNA: TGTGCCACCAGTCCAGCGATCCACAATGAGCAGTTCTTC.

This clonotype was counted many times. The chain uses TRBV5-1 and TRBJ2-3; 7 bases match TRBD1. V shed 4 bases, J shed 7 bases, and the junction held 9 bases outside the gene matches. CDR3 length: 14 residues. Germline V gene data show CDR1 as SGHRS and CDR2 as YFSETQ. Here the CDR3 reads CASSTLTGTNTQYF. The CDR3 coding sequence is TGCGCCAGCAGCACCCTGACAGGGACAAATACGCAGTATTTT. The full variable domain, with the rest looked up from reference TRBV5-1 and TRBJ2-3, is KAGVTQTPRYLIKTRGQQVTLSCSPISGHRSVSWYQQTPGQGLQFLFEYFSETQRNKGNFPGRFSGRQFSNSRSEMNVSTLELGDSALYLCASSTLTGTNTQYFGPGTRLTVL.

This clonotype was detected many times. CDR3 region: CSARQGNQPQHF. The CDR3 DNA reads as TGCAGTGCTAGACAGGGCAATCAGCCCCAGCATTTT. The chain carries TRBV20-1 and TRBJ1-5; no reliable D call. The V end lost 2 bases, the J end lost 2 bases, and 4 bases lay between the germline ends. Germline V lookup: CDR1 DFQATT, CDR2 SNEGSKA (reference sequence). CDR3 length: 12 residues.

Ten or more counts support this clonotype. The chain is built from TRBV28 and TRBJ2-1; 10 bases are shared with TRBD2. This CDR3 is 15 amino acids long. The V gene end was trimmed by 2 bases and the J gene end by 6 bases; junction bases not matched to a gene: 4. Germline CDR1 MDHEN, CDR2 SYDVKM. The CDR3 sequence: CASSLRLAGSNEQFF. CDR3 sequence (DNA): TGTGCCAGCAGTTTAAGACTAGCGGGTTCCAATGAGCAGTTCTTC.

The sample holds many counts of this clonotype. The V gene is TRBV29-1, the J gene TRBJ2-1; 9 bases match TRBD2. The CDR3 loop spans 15 amino acids. V trimming: 3 bases; J trimming: 7 bases; junction bases outside the gene matches: 10. The germline V gene has CDR1 SQVTM and CDR2 ANQGSEA. The CDR3 region is CSVDRGGRAGNEQFF. CDR3 nucleotide sequence: TGCAGCGTTGACCGTGGCGGGAGGGCCGGGAATGAGCAGTTCTTC.

In its sample, this clonotype was seen many times. J is TRBJ1-1 and V is TRBV18, with TRBD1 matching over 8 bases. J lost 4 bases, V lost 2 bases, and 12 bases had no gene match. Germline V lookup: CDR1 KGHSH, CDR2 LQKENI. This CDR3 comprises 17 residues. In nucleotides, the CDR3 is TGTGCCAGCTCACCAGATAAGACAGGGGCCGGGAGCACTGAAGCTTTCTTT. Amino acids: CASSPDKTGAGSTEAFF.

This clonotype was observed at least ten times. CDR3 nucleotide sequence: TGTGCCAGCAGCTTAGAGTTTCAGGGGAAGCAGCCCCAGCATTTT. Translation: CASSLEFQGKQPQHF. The gene calls are TRBV7-2 and TRBJ1-5; a possible D gene is TRBD1 (6 bases). The CDR3 sequence is 15 residues long. Between the trimmed V and J ends, which lost 1 base and 7 bases, there was a span of 14 bases. Germline V lookup: CDR1 SGHTA, CDR2 FQGNSA.

This clonotype was counted at least ten times. The chain links TRBV5-6 to TRBJ2-3; D gene ambiguous. The germline gives CDR1 SGHDT, CDR2 YYEEEE. Trimming stripped 1 base from V and 2 bases from J, with 8 bases between. The CDR3 is 14 amino acids. The CDR3 sequence is CASSLIETTDTQYF. The CDR3 DNA reads as TGTGCCAGCAGCTTGATTGAAACCACAGATACGCAGTATTTT.

This clonotype was counted ten times or more. The J gene is TRBJ1-1, the V gene TRBV7-6, with TRBD1 matching 10 bases. The CDR3 is 18 amino acids. V shed 5 bases, J shed 1 base, and the junction held 13 bases outside the gene matches. The germline V gene encodes CDR1 SGHVS and CDR2 FNYEAQ. Here the CDR3 DNA reads TGTGCCAGCAGCCCTCCCGGGACAGGGGCTCTCGGGAACACTGAAGCTTTCTTT. Its translation: CASSPPGTGALGNTEAFF.

The table lists this clonotype with a few counts. The V gene is TRBV6-6, the J gene TRBJ2-3; TRBD2 matches 7 bases. Trimming at V came to 6 bases and at J to 4 bases, leaving 16 bases not matched to a gene. This CDR3 region has 17 residues. CDR1 is MNHNY, CDR2 SVGAGI, per germline (reference sequence). The CDR3 bases are TGTGCCAGCAGGCCCCCCGGGGCGGGGGAGGGCCCAGATACGCAGTATTTT. It yields the protein CASRPPGAGEGPDTQYF.

The chain joins TRBV7-6 to TRBJ2-5; 14 bases align to TRBD2. Germline CDR1 reads SGHVS; CDR2 reads FNYEAQ. Trimming at V came to 5 bases and at J to 5 bases, leaving 4 bases not matched to a gene. The CDR3 is 15 amino acids. The CDR3 region is CASSRGLAGAETQYF. The CDR3 bases are TGTGCCAGCAGCCGGGGACTAGCGGGAGCGGAGACCCAGTACTTC.

There are a few counts of this clonotype. This CDR3 reads CASSLKRGSTSFF. CDR3 bases: TGTGCCAGCAGCTTAAAAAGGGGCAGCACCAGCTTCTTC. The V call is TRBV11-2, the J call TRBJ2-1; a weak D match, TRBD1 (5 bases). Between the trimmed V and J ends, which lost 2 bases and 16 bases, there was a span of 18 bases. The germline V gene encodes CDR1 SGHAT and CDR2 FQNNGV. The CDR3 has 13 residues.

The gene calls are TRBV12-3 or TRBV12-4 and TRBJ2-7; 7 bases map to TRBD2. V lost 6 bases and J lost 5; bases outside the gene matches: 7. CDR3 length: 13 amino acids. CDR3 residues: CASRPSSGNEQYF. CDR3 nucleotides: TGTGCCAGCAGGCCCTCCAGCGGGAACGAGCAGTACTTC.

This clonotype was picked up many times. The chain carries TRBV29-1 and TRBJ2-2, with D perhaps matching TRBD1 (5 bases). The germline V gene encodes CDR1 SQVTM and CDR2 ANQGSEA. The CDR3 is 14 residues long. V lost 3 bases to trimming and J lost 2 bases, with 10 bases between them. The CDR3 protein is CSVDLQGNTGELFF. The DNA for the CDR3 is TGCAGCGTTGATTTGCAGGGAAACACCGGGGAGCTGTTTTTT.

This clonotype was picked up many times. V gene TRBV6-6 combines with J gene TRBJ1-6; no clear D. V was cut by 2 bases and J by 6 bases, with 5 bases left in between. The germline V gene encodes CDR1 MNHNY and CDR2 SVGAGI (reference sequence). This CDR3 contains 13 residues. CDR3 in amino acids: CASSYGPNSPLHF. The CDR3 DNA follows: TGTGCCAGCAGTTACGGCCCTAATTCACCCCTCCACTTT.